This T cell receptor (beta chain) was found in a study of T cells after yellow fever vaccination. TCRdb re-called the 5' RACE reads through MiXCR, storing one row per CDR3 protein. The sample lists some 260,000 distinct CDR3 sequences, about 5.2% seen once, with approximately 3.5% in the top ten. V gave up 8 bases and J gave up 4 bases; unmatched junction bases: 7. Germline V gene data show CDR1 as SEHNR and CDR2 as FQNEAQ (reference sequence). This CDR3 has 14 amino acids. The sequence derives from a man aged 18 to 29 who received the YFV17D yellow fever vaccine. This chain uses TRBV7-9 with TRBJ2-5, with 10 bases lining up with TRBD2. Sample: CD4+ T cells sorted from PBMCs, taken on the day of the yellow fever booster vaccination. This CDR3 is CASGASGGLETQYF. CDR3 in DNA: TGTGCCAGCGGAGCTAGCGGGGGATTAGAGACCCAGTACTTC.